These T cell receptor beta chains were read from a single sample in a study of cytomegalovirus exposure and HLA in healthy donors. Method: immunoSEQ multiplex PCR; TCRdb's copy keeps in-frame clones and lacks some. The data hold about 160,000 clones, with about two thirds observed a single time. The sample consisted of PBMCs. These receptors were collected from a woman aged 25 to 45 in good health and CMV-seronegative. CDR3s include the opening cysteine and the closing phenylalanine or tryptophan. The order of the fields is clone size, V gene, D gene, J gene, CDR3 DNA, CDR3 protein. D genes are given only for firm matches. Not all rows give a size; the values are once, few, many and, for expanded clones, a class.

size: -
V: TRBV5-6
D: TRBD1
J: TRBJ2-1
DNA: TGTGCCAGCAGCCAAACCGGGACAGGGGTATACAATGAGCAGTTCTTC
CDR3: CASSQTGTGVYNEQFF

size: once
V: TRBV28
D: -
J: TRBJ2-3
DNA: TGTGCCAGCAATGGAGGGGCGACAGATACGCAGTATTTT
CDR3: CASNGGATDTQYF

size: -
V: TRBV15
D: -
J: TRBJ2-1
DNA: TGTGCCACCAGCAGAGATAATTACAATGAGCAGTTCTTC
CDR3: CATSRDNYNEQFF

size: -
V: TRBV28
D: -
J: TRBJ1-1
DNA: TGTGCCAGCAGAGTCGTGGAAGGGGAAGTACGGACTGAAGCTTTCTTT
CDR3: CASRVVEGEVRTEAFF

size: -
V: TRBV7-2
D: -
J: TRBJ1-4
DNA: TGTGCCAGCAGCTTAGCCGGGCTGGGGGGTGAAAAACTGTTTTTT
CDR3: CASSLAGLGGEKLFF

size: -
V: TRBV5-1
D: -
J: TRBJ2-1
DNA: TGCGCCAGCAGCGTAACTTACAATGAGCAGTTCTTC
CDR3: CASSVTYNEQFF

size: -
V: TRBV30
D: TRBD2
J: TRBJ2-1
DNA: TGTGCCTGGAGTGGGGGACTAGCGGGGGTGTACAATGAGCAGTTCTTC
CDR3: CAWSGGLAGVYNEQFF

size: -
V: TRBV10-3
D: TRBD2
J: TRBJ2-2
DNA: TGTGCCATCTGGGTGGGGGGGACTCAGAACACCGGGGAGCTGTTTTTT
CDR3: CAIWVGGTQNTGELFF

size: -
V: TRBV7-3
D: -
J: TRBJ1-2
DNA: TGTGCCAGCAGCCCCTCCGGGACATCCTTTTGGGATGGCTACACCTTC
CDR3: CASSPSGTSFWDGYTF

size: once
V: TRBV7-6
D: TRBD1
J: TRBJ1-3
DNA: TGTGCCAGCAGCCGTGTCGGACAGGGGATGGGGCGAAACACCATATATTTT
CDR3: CASSRVGQGMGRNTIYF